What follows are 26 T cell receptor beta chains derived from one specimen sequenced in a study of spatial heterogeneity in lung cancer. Noted time point: sample taken at primary tumor resection. Without sorting, whole RNA was sequenced from tumor, nontumor lung or frozen PBMC. MiXCR was run by TCRdb on the 5' RACE reads, yielding one entry per CDR3 protein. The table includes roughly 25,000 distinct CDR3 sequences, roughly 13% detected once. The source was PBMCs, collected at surgery. The receptor source for this set is a female donor with early-stage non-small cell lung cancer.

V gene TRBV20-1 combines with J gene TRBJ1-1, with D maybe TRBD1 (6 bases). The germline CDR1 and CDR2 sequences are DFQATT and SNEGSKA (reference sequence). The CDR3 has 15 amino acids. Trimming removed 3 bases from V and 5 bases from J, with 19 bases in between. CDR3 sequence reads: CSARDRGRGGTEAFF. The CDR3 DNA reads as TGCAGTGCTAGGGATAGGGGCAGGGGAGGAACTGAAGCTTTCTTT.

There are a few counts of this clonotype. V gene TRBV7-2 combines with J gene TRBJ2-2; D unclear. Germline CDR1 is SGHTA and CDR2 is FQGNSA. Trimming took off 1 base at V and 7 bases at J, with 10 bases between the two ends. CDR3 size: 14 residues. The CDR3: CASSLGGHLGELFF. CDR3 DNA: TGTGCCAGCAGCTTAGGTGGCCACCTCGGGGAGCTGTTTTTT.

This clonotype appeared many times. This sequence joins TRBV20-1 and TRBJ2-5; 8 bases match TRBD1. Germline V gives CDR1 DFQATT, CDR2 SNEGSKA (reference sequence). V was pared by 4 bases and J by 4 bases, with 5 bases of the junction left unmatched. The CDR3 is made up of 13 amino acids. CDR3 in amino acids: CSATGQGLETQYF. CDR3 in DNA: TGCAGTGCTACCGGACAGGGACTAGAGACCCAGTACTTC.

In this sample, this clonotype turned up many times. The chain uses TRBV14 and TRBJ1-4, with a weak D call TRBD1 (5 bases). V lost 1 base to trimming and J lost 5 bases, with 8 bases between them. CDR3 size: 14 residues. Germline V gives CDR1 SGHDN, CDR2 FVKESK. The CDR3 DNA is TGTGCCAGCAGCCAAGGAAACAGGAATGAAAAACTGTTTTTT. Amino acids: CASSQGNRNEKLFF.

This clonotype appeared many times. The V call is TRBV19, the J call TRBJ1-5, with D perhaps TRBD1 (5 bases). The CDR3 runs 16 residues. Trimming stripped 0 bases from V and 4 bases from J, with 13 bases between. Germline V gene data show CDR1 as LNHDA and CDR2 as SQIVND (reference sequence). The CDR3 region has the DNA TGTGCCAGTAGTATAGATTCGGGGACGGTAAATCAGCCCCAGCATTTT. It yields the protein CASSIDSGTVNQPQHF.

The chain couples TRBV7-4 to TRBJ1-1; maybe TRBD1 (5 bases). V shed 5 bases and J shed 1 base, with 8 bases lying between them. Germline V gene data show CDR1 as SGHVT and CDR2 as SQSDAQ. The CDR3 runs 13 residues. The CDR3 spells CASSKQENTEAFF. In DNA form, the CDR3 reads TGTGCCAGCAGCAAACAGGAGAACACTGAAGCTTTCTTT.

The chain is built from TRBV7-9 and TRBJ1-1; D ambiguous. The ends were cut back, 5 bases at V and 0 bases at J, with 1 base in the middle. The CDR3 length is 11 residues. CDR1 is SEHNR, CDR2 FQNEAQ, per germline (reference sequence). The CDR3 DNA reads as TGTGCCAGCAGCATGAACACTGAAGCTTTCTTT. Translation gives CASSMNTEAFF.

This clonotype was observed a handful of times. The chain has TRBV20-1 and TRBJ2-7; D remains ambiguous. CDR1 DFQATT and CDR2 SNEGSKA come from the germline V gene (reference sequence). The CDR3 has 15 amino acids. Trimming removed 6 bases at V and 6 bases at J, with 24 bases between. The CDR3 here is CSAPTIIRNLREQYF. The CDR3 nucleotides are TGCAGTGCCCCAACAATCATTAGGAACCTCCGCGAGCAGTACTTC.

This rearrangement joins TRBV3-1 to TRBJ2-2, with D possibly matching TRBD1 (6 bases). Germline CDR1 LGHDT, CDR2 YNNKEL (reference sequence). V lost 0 bases and J lost 6, with 8 bases in between. This CDR3 has 14 amino acids. The CDR3 is CASSQDQGSGELFF. Here the CDR3 DNA reads TGTGCCAGCAGCCAAGACCAGGGGTCCGGGGAGCTGTTTTTT.

The table lists this clonotype with a few counts. This chain connects TRBV5-4 to TRBJ2-2, with 7 bases fitting TRBD1. The CDR3 runs to 13 residues. J lost 0 bases, V lost 10 bases, and 3 bases had no gene match. CDR1 and CDR2 (germline): SGHNT, YYREEE (reference sequence). This chain's CDR3 is CAVGQANTGELFF. The CDR3, as DNA: TGTGCCGTAGGACAGGCGAACACCGGGGAGCTGTTTTTT.

This clonotype appeared many times. This sequence joins TRBV9 and TRBJ2-7, with 9 bases lining up with TRBD2. The CDR3 sequence is 15 residues long. Germline trimming cut 1 base from V and 7 bases from J; bases unmatched to any gene: 9. The germline gives CDR1 SGDLS, CDR2 YYNGEE. The DNA for the CDR3 is TGTGCCAGCAGCGTATCCAGCGGGAGGACAGGAGAGCAGTACTTC. Protein product: CASSVSSGRTGEQYF.

This clonotype was seen more than once but under ten times. The chain carries TRBV7-2 and TRBJ2-5; D is uncertain. The germline V and J ends were trimmed by 2 bases and 4 bases, with 8 bases remaining between them. The CDR3 is 13 residues long. CDR1 and CDR2 from the germline V gene are SGHTA and FQGNSA. The CDR3 coding sequence is TGTGCCAGCAGCTTAATGAGTGTAGAGACCCAGTACTTC. This codes for CASSLMSVETQYF.

In its sample, this clonotype was seen many times. V and J are TRBV5-1 and TRBJ1-2, with D possibly matching TRBD1 (6 bases). The CDR3 spans 17 residues. With 5 bases removed from V and 0 bases from J, the gap between germline ends came to 20 bases. CDR1 SGHRS and CDR2 YFSETQ come from the germline V gene. The CDR3 DNA follows: TGCGCCAGCAGTGCCCTTCCCGACAGGCGGCCTAACTATGGCTACACCTTC. Residues: CASSALPDRRPNYGYTF. Full variable domain (rest looked up from reference TRBV5-1 and TRBJ1-2): KAGVTQTPRYLIKTRGQQVTLSCSPISGHRSVSWYQQTPGQGLQFLFEYFSETQRNKGNFPGRFSGRQFSNSRSEMNVSTLELGDSALYLCASSALPDRRPNYGYTFGSGTRLTVV.

Ten or more counts support this clonotype. V gene TRBV19 combines with J gene TRBJ1-5; 12 positions agree with TRBD1. The V and J ends lost 5 bases and 6 bases, in that order; junction bases with no gene match: 2. Germline-derived CDR1 and CDR2 are LNHDA and SQIVND (reference sequence). CDR3 length equals 14 residues. DNA of the CDR3: TGTGCCAGTAGTGGGACAGGGGGCCTTCAGCCCCAGCATTTT. This codes for CASSGTGGLQPQHF.

This clonotype was counted ten times or more. The rearrangement links TRBV29-1 to TRBJ2-6, with no clear D. The CDR3 length is 14 residues. Trimming left V 3 bases short and J 1 base short, with 7 bases between. Germline V gene sequence: CDR1 SQVTM, CDR2 ANQGSEA. Here the CDR3 reads CSVDEQSGANVLTF. For the CDR3, the DNA is TGCAGCGTTGATGAGCAGTCTGGGGCCAACGTCCTGACTTTC.

This clonotype was recorded many times. The chain joins TRBV6-6 to TRBJ1-5; 7 nucleotides match TRBD1. In germline, CDR1 is MNHNY, CDR2 SVGAGI (reference sequence). V shed 3 bases, J shed 3 bases, and the junction held 8 bases outside the gene matches. The CDR3 runs to 16 residues. The CDR3 DNA reads as TGTGCCAGCAGTTATCAGGGGGGGAATGCCAATCAGCCCCAGCATTTT. Translated, it gives CASSYQGGNANQPQHF.

This clonotype was counted only a few times. The chain is built from TRBV11-2 and TRBJ2-7, with TRBD2 identical over 9 bases. With V trimmed by 1 base and J by 5 bases, 6 bases remained unmatched. There are 15 residues in the CDR3. Germline values: CDR1 SGHAT, CDR2 FQNNGV. CDR3 sequence: CASSLGVLAGNEQYV. The CDR3 region has the DNA TGTGCCAGCAGCTTAGGAGTCCTAGCGGGGAACGAGCAGTACGTC.

The chain uses TRBV20-1 and TRBJ1-2; D ambiguous. Per germline, CDR1 DFQATT and CDR2 SNEGSKA (reference sequence). The CDR3 extends over 12 amino acids. Trimming cost V 5 bases and J 7 bases, with 14 bases left between them. DNA of the CDR3: TGCAGTGCTTGGGAAGGCCGGGGTGGCTACACCTTC. Amino acids: CSAWEGRGGYTF.

This clonotype was counted at least ten times. CDR3: CAGLQDRGSSPLHF. The CDR3 DNA sequence: TGTGCCGGACTCCAGGACAGGGGAAGTTCACCCCTCCACTTT. This chain uses TRBV2 with TRBJ1-6; 9 positions agree with TRBD1. From germline, CDR1 is SNHLY and CDR2 FYNNEI. V shed 11 bases and J 9 bases; nucleotides not matched to a gene: 11. The CDR3 contains 14 residues. Based on the CDR3 plus reference TRBV2 and TRBJ1-6, the full variable domain is EPEVTQTPSHQVTQMGQEVILRCVPISNHLYFYWYRQILGQKVEFLVSFYNNEISEKSEIFDDQFSVERPDGSNFTLKIRSTKLEDSAMYFCAGLQDRGSSPLHFGNGTRLTVT.

The rearrangement links TRBV10-3 to TRBJ2-7, with a weak D call TRBD1 (6 bases). Germline CDR1 and CDR2: ENHRY and SYGVKD. This CDR3 is 13 amino acids long. V gave up 6 bases and J gave up 2 bases, with 11 bases separating them. Here the CDR3 DNA reads TGTGCCATCAGCAGGACAGATGCCTACGAGCAGTACTTC. Its translation is CAISRTDAYEQYF.

This clonotype came up many times. As DNA, the CDR3 is TGTGCCAGCAGTGGGGTCGAGCAGTACTTC. This encodes CASSGVEQYF. This sequence joins TRBV12-3 or TRBV12-4 and TRBJ2-7; D unclear. Trimming stripped 5 bases from V and 6 bases from J, with 5 bases between. The CDR3 runs to 10 residues.

This clonotype was counted many times. The chain has TRBV6-2 or TRBV6-3 and TRBJ2-2, with D perhaps matching TRBD2 (6 bases). The V and J ends lost 6 bases and 2 bases respectively, with 10 bases between them. Germline values: CDR1 MNHEY, CDR2 SVGEGT. This CDR3 comprises 14 residues. CDR3 loop: CASRRDSNTGELFF. The CDR3 region has the DNA TGTGCCAGCAGAAGGGACTCAAACACCGGGGAGCTGTTTTTT.

Many counts were recorded for this clonotype. This chain uses TRBV28 with TRBJ2-5; D not certain. With 2 bases removed from V and 7 bases from J, the gap between germline ends came to 8 bases. The CDR3 has 12 amino acids. Germline V gene lookup returns CDR1 MDHEN and CDR2 SYDVKM. The CDR3 sequence is CASSLVLGTQYF. In DNA, the CDR3 is TGTGCCAGCAGTTTAGTTCTGGGGACCCAGTACTTC.

Ten or more counts support this clonotype. The rearrangement links TRBV4-3 to TRBJ1-1; the D gene is possibly TRBD1 (5 bases). The CDR3 length is 12 residues. Germline values: CDR1 LGHNA, CDR2 YSLEER. V dropped 3 bases and J dropped 10 bases, with 12 bases sitting between them. CDR3 DNA: TGCGCCAGCAGCCAGCCAGCAGGGCGAGCTTTCTTT. Translating gives CASSQPAGRAFF.

This clonotype occurred many times. This chain connects TRBV10-3 to TRBJ1-5; 7 positions match TRBD1. Germline V CDR1 and CDR2: ENHRY, SYGVKD. The CDR3 loop spans 18 amino acids. Trimming removed 0 bases from V and 2 bases from J; junction bases left unmatched: 10. CDR3 sequence: CAISESRQGGSGNQPQHF. CDR3 nucleotides: TGTGCCATCAGTGAGTCCCGACAGGGAGGATCGGGCAATCAGCCCCAGCATTTT.

This clonotype was found a few times. The chain couples TRBV19 to TRBJ2-3; D not resolved. Trimming removed 1 base at V and 2 bases at J, with 4 bases between. This CDR3 spans 13 amino acids. Germline V CDR1 and CDR2: LNHDA, SQIVND (reference sequence). The DNA for the CDR3 is TGTGCCAGTAGTATAGCGATCACAGATACGCAGTATTTT. As protein: CASSIAITDTQYF.